This is a list of T cell receptor beta chains from one sample in a study of post-analysis software for immune sequencing data. Each CDR3 protein is one row after TCRdb ran MiXCR on the PCR reads. Among over 700,000 distinct CDR3 sequences listed, roughly 27% were seen once. The sample consisted of blood. The receptors stem from a girl aged 10 to 17 with multiple sclerosis. The CDR3 runs from the conserved cysteine through the conserved F or W. The order of the fields is J gene, clone size, D gene, V gene, CDR3 DNA, CDR3 protein. D genes are given only for firm matches. Only part of the rows carry a size: once, few, many, or a class if the clone is expanded.

j_call: TRBJ2-3
clone_size: once
d_call: TRBD2
v_call: TRBV5-5
cdr3_nt: TGTGCCAGCAGCTCGGCTAGCGGGGGACTAGAGACGCAGTATTTT
cdr3_aa: CASSSASGGLETQYF

j_call: TRBJ2-2
clone_size: once
d_call: TRBD2
v_call: TRBV9
cdr3_nt: TGTGCCAGCAGCGTAGTCGATAGCGGGAGGGCCAGCACCGGGGAGCTGTTTTTT
cdr3_aa: CASSVVDSGRASTGELFF

j_call: TRBJ2-7
clone_size: NA
d_call: NA
v_call: TRBV13
cdr3_nt: TGTGCCAGCAGCTTCGGGGGAGTGGGCGAGCAGTACTTC
cdr3_aa: CASSFGGVGEQYF

j_call: TRBJ2-3
clone_size: NA
d_call: TRBD2
v_call: TRBV28
cdr3_nt: TGTGCCAGCAGTTCCGGGGTCGGGACTAGCCTGAGCACAGATACGCAGTATTTT
cdr3_aa: CASSSGVGTSLSTDTQYF

j_call: TRBJ1-2
clone_size: NA
d_call: TRBD1
v_call: TRBV5-8
cdr3_nt: TGTGCCAGCAGCTTGCGGGACAGGGGCTATGGCTACACCTTC
cdr3_aa: CASSLRDRGYGYTF

j_call: TRBJ2-1
clone_size: NA
d_call: NA
v_call: TRBV27
cdr3_nt: TGTGCCAGCAGTTTAGGACAGAGCAATGAGCAGTTCTTC
cdr3_aa: CASSLGQSNEQFF

j_call: TRBJ2-7
clone_size: once
d_call: NA
v_call: TRBV29-1
cdr3_nt: TGCAGCGCCAAGGGAGGTGGACGGAATTACGAGCAGTACTTC
cdr3_aa: CSAKGGGRNYEQYF

j_call: TRBJ1-5
clone_size: NA
d_call: NA
v_call: TRBV10-3
cdr3_nt: TGTGCCATCAGTGAGTCGTGGGGTAGGAGCAATCAGCCCCAGCATTTT
cdr3_aa: CAISESWGRSNQPQHF

j_call: TRBJ1-2
clone_size: few
d_call: NA
v_call: TRBV5-1
cdr3_nt: TGCGCCAGCAGCTTGGATCCGGGTGCAGCCTATGGCTACACCTTC
cdr3_aa: CASSLDPGAAYGYTF

j_call: TRBJ1-1
clone_size: NA
d_call: NA
v_call: TRBV20-1
cdr3_nt: TGCAGTGCTAGAGATGGTTCGGCGAACACTGAAGCTTTCTTT
cdr3_aa: CSARDGSANTEAFF

j_call: TRBJ2-5
clone_size: few
d_call: TRBD2
v_call: TRBV4-2
cdr3_nt: TGTGCCAGCAGCCAAGAATGGAGCGGGGGGGCCCAAGAGACCCAGTACTTC
cdr3_aa: CASSQEWSGGAQETQYF

j_call: TRBJ2-5
clone_size: NA
d_call: NA
v_call: TRBV9
cdr3_nt: TGTGCCAGCAGCCTCCCGGACAGACGCCTAGAGACCCAGTACTTC
cdr3_aa: CASSLPDRRLETQYF

j_call: TRBJ1-1
clone_size: NA
d_call: TRBD1
v_call: TRBV28
cdr3_nt: TGTGCCAGCAGTTCCAGGACAGGGAAAAAGAACACTGAAGCTTTCTTT
cdr3_aa: CASSSRTGKKNTEAFF

j_call: TRBJ1-1
clone_size: NA
d_call: NA
v_call: TRBV28
cdr3_nt: TGTGCCAGCACCGTAGGGGCCACCCGTTTCTTT
cdr3_aa: CASTVGATRFF

j_call: TRBJ2-1
clone_size: few
d_call: NA
v_call: TRBV20-1
cdr3_nt: TGCAGTGCTAGCGGTACCGGGACCCAGTTCTTC
cdr3_aa: CSASGTGTQFF

j_call: TRBJ2-5
clone_size: NA
d_call: TRBD2
v_call: TRBV20-1
cdr3_nt: TGCAGTGCTAGAGATGGAGGGCCAGCGGGGGGATATCAAGAGACCCAGTACTTC
cdr3_aa: CSARDGGPAGGYQETQYF

j_call: TRBJ2-3
clone_size: NA
d_call: TRBD2
v_call: TRBV28
cdr3_nt: TGTGCCAGCAGTAGGAGTAGCGGGGCCGGGGGTACGCAGTATTTT
cdr3_aa: CASSRSSGAGGTQYF

j_call: TRBJ1-1
clone_size: few
d_call: NA
v_call: TRBV7-2
cdr3_nt: TGTGCCAGCAGCTTAGAATTCCGGAAGAACACTGAAGCTTTCTTT
cdr3_aa: CASSLEFRKNTEAFF

j_call: TRBJ2-7
clone_size: few
d_call: TRBD1
v_call: TRBV6-2/TRBV6-3
cdr3_nt: TGTGCCAGCCGCGCGTGGGACAGATACTACGAGCAGTACTTC
cdr3_aa: CASRAWDRYYEQYF

j_call: TRBJ1-5
clone_size: many
d_call: NA
v_call: TRBV7-2
cdr3_nt: TGTGCCAGCAGCCGAAGTCCCCGCCTGGGGGGTCAGCCCCAGCATTTT
cdr3_aa: CASSRSPRLGGQPQHF

j_call: TRBJ2-1
clone_size: many
d_call: NA
v_call: TRBV20-1
cdr3_nt: TGCAGTGCTAGTTCCGGCGGGCGGGCGCAGTTCTTC
cdr3_aa: CSASSGGRAQFF

j_call: TRBJ1-2
clone_size: few
d_call: NA
v_call: TRBV4-2
cdr3_nt: TGTGCCAGCAACCCCCCCGGGAAACTGGATGGCTACACCTTC
cdr3_aa: CASNPPGKLDGYTF

j_call: TRBJ2-3
clone_size: few
d_call: TRBD1
v_call: TRBV10-3
cdr3_nt: TGTGCCATCAGTGAGAACGAGGGGGCGGCGGATACGCAGTATTTT
cdr3_aa: CAISENEGAADTQYF

j_call: TRBJ1-3
clone_size: few
d_call: NA
v_call: TRBV7-2
cdr3_nt: TGTGCCAGCAGCCGCACACAAAACTCTGGAAACACCATATATTTT
cdr3_aa: CASSRTQNSGNTIYF

j_call: TRBJ2-2
clone_size: NA
d_call: NA
v_call: TRBV4-1
cdr3_nt: TGCGCCAGCAGCCAAGACAGCCTGAACACCGGGGAGCTGTTTTTT
cdr3_aa: CASSQDSLNTGELFF

j_call: TRBJ2-7
clone_size: few
d_call: NA
v_call: TRBV7-2
cdr3_nt: TGTCCCAGCAGCTTTAGAGCAGGGGCCAACGAGCAGTACTTC
cdr3_aa: CPSSFRAGANEQYF

j_call: TRBJ2-1
clone_size: few
d_call: NA
v_call: TRBV3-1
cdr3_nt: TGTGCCAGCAGCCAAGGGCCCCAGGGCGGCCATGAGCAGTTCTTC
cdr3_aa: CASSQGPQGGHEQFF

j_call: TRBJ1-5
clone_size: NA
d_call: NA
v_call: TRBV27
cdr3_nt: TGTGCCAGCAGTTGGTCCGGGTTTGAGCAGCCCCAGCATTTT
cdr3_aa: CASSWSGFEQPQHF

j_call: TRBJ2-1
clone_size: NA
d_call: NA
v_call: TRBV29-1
cdr3_nt: TGCAGCGTTGAAGATGAAGGGCTTAGCTCCTACAATGAGCAGTTCTTC
cdr3_aa: CSVEDEGLSSYNEQFF

j_call: TRBJ2-7
clone_size: few
d_call: NA
v_call: TRBV5-1
cdr3_nt: TGCGCCAGCAGCTTGGTTGGGGGGGCCCCTAACGAGCAGTACTTC
cdr3_aa: CASSLVGGAPNEQYF

j_call: TRBJ1-5
clone_size: NA
d_call: NA
v_call: TRBV29-1
cdr3_nt: TGCAGCGTGTACCTAGGTCGCGGGGAGAGTTTTCCGACTCAGCCCCAGCATTTT
cdr3_aa: CSVYLGRGESFPTQPQHF

j_call: TRBJ2-5
clone_size: few
d_call: NA
v_call: TRBV21-1
cdr3_nt: TGTGCCAGCAGCATGGCACTAGCGAGGTACCAAGAGACCCAGTACTTC
cdr3_aa: CASSMALARYQETQYF

j_call: TRBJ2-6
clone_size: few
d_call: NA
v_call: TRBV20-1
cdr3_nt: TGCAGTGCTCGCGATTGGGATATTACAGGGTCTGGGGCCAACGTCCTGACTTTC
cdr3_aa: CSARDWDITGSGANVLTF

j_call: TRBJ2-7
clone_size: NA
d_call: NA
v_call: TRBV7-2
cdr3_nt: TGTGCCAGCAGCCCCCGCGCGGGGATTAATGAGGAGCAGTACTTC
cdr3_aa: CASSPRAGINEEQYF

j_call: TRBJ1-1
clone_size: NA
d_call: NA
v_call: TRBV29-1
cdr3_nt: TGCAGCGTTGCTTGGAGGACAGCGAACACTGAAGCTTTCTTT
cdr3_aa: CSVAWRTANTEAFF

j_call: TRBJ2-2
clone_size: NA
d_call: TRBD2
v_call: TRBV4-3
cdr3_nt: TGCGCCAGCAGCCAGGGGACTAGCGGGAGTTTCACCGGGGAGCTGTTTTTT
cdr3_aa: CASSQGTSGSFTGELFF

j_call: TRBJ2-2
clone_size: NA
d_call: NA
v_call: TRBV3-1
cdr3_nt: TGTGCCAGCAGCCACGGAGGGACCGGGGAGCTGTTTTTT
cdr3_aa: CASSHGGTGELFF

j_call: TRBJ1-5
clone_size: few
d_call: NA
v_call: TRBV11-2
cdr3_nt: TGTGCCAGCAGCGGACAGTCCAATCAGCCCCAGCATTTT
cdr3_aa: CASSGQSNQPQHF

j_call: TRBJ1-2
clone_size: NA
d_call: NA
v_call: TRBV12-3/TRBV12-4
cdr3_nt: TGTGTCAGCAGCCCGGCGAGGGGTCGAGCTAACTATGGCTACACCTTC
cdr3_aa: CVSSPARGRANYGYTF

j_call: TRBJ2-1
clone_size: NA
d_call: NA
v_call: TRBV6-6
cdr3_nt: TGTGCCAGCAAAAAAGGGCAGGGGGGCTCCTACAATGAGCAGTTCTTC
cdr3_aa: CASKKGQGGSYNEQFF

j_call: TRBJ1-6
clone_size: NA
d_call: NA
v_call: TRBV16
cdr3_nt: TGTGCCAGCAGCCAATCGTGGCCAAATTCACCCCTCCACTTT
cdr3_aa: CASSQSWPNSPLHF

j_call: TRBJ2-1
clone_size: once
d_call: TRBD1
v_call: TRBV6-6
cdr3_nt: TGTGTCAGCACCGCAGACAGGGCGGCTGAGCAGTTCTTC
cdr3_aa: CVSTADRAAEQFF

j_call: TRBJ1-2
clone_size: few
d_call: NA
v_call: TRBV6-6
cdr3_nt: TGTGCCAGCAGTCTTCGGACCAGGGCCTATGGCTACACCTTC
cdr3_aa: CASSLRTRAYGYTF

j_call: TRBJ2-7
clone_size: once
d_call: NA
v_call: TRBV7-2
cdr3_nt: TGTGCCAGCAGCGTCCGTAGCCTAGCAGTTACCAATGAGCAGTACTTC
cdr3_aa: CASSVRSLAVTNEQYF